Listed below are T cell receptor beta chains from one sample, sequenced in a study of OX40 agonist ivuxolimab in advanced cancers. TCRdb's table, derived via immunoSEQ multiplex PCR, lists solely in-frame clones and lacks some. The sample includes 20,000 to 30,000 clones, about 87% of them seen just once. Here the sequenced sample was CD4+ or CD8+ T cells sorted from blood, taken in a trial of the OX40 agonist ivuxolimab. These receptors all stem from an adult with an advanced solid tumor such as melanoma, head and neck, liver or kidney cancer. Both conserved end residues are part of each CDR3. D genes are given only for firm matches. The size of a clone is reported for some rows only, either as once, few or many, or as a class for expanded clones.

>.|.|TRBJ1-2|TRBV5-5
TGTGCCAGCAGCCCGGAGGCGGCTTGGGGTGGCTACACCTTC
CASSPEAAWGGYTF
>.|.|TRBJ2-6|TRBV4-1
TGCGCCAGCAGCCGGGGGCTTCAGCGTTCCGGGGCCAACGTCCTGACTTTC
CASSRGLQRSGANVLTF
>.|.|TRBJ2-3|TRBV14
TGTGCCAGCAGCCAAAGAGGGTTTGCTAGCACAGATACGCAGTATTTT
CASSQRGFASTDTQYF
>TRBD1|.|TRBJ1-1|TRBV7-9
TGCGCCAGCAGCTCACCCGTAATGGACAGGGTAACTGAAGCTTTCTTT
CASSSPVMDRVTEAFF
>TRBD2|.|TRBJ2-1|TRBV29-1
TGCAGCGTGGCGGGACTAGCGGAGATGAGAGAGCAGTTCTTC
CSVAGLAEMREQFF
>TRBD1|.|TRBJ2-3|TRBV11-2
TGTGCCAGCAGCTTAGGCCGGACAGGAGGACTTAGCACAGATACGCAGTATTTT
CASSLGRTGGLSTDTQYF
>.|.|TRBJ2-7|TRBV4-3
TGCGCCAGCAGCCAAGGCCCCGGGGGAGTTGGCTACGAGCAGTACTTC
CASSQGPGGVGYEQYF
>.|.|TRBJ2-7|TRBV2
TGTGCCAGCAGTGATGCCAGGGCACGCGAGCAGTACTTC
CASSDARAREQYF
>.|.|TRBJ1-3|TRBV4-2
TGTGCCAGCAGCCACCCTTCCGGGACGGAAGGAAACACCATATATTTT
CASSHPSGTEGNTIYF
>TRBD1|.|TRBJ2-5|TRBV9
TGTGCCAGCAGCGCTGGGACAGGGGTTGAGGAGCAGTACTTC
CASSAGTGVEEQYF
>.|.|TRBJ2-4|TRBV5-6
TGTGCCAGCAGCTCGCGGGACAGAGGATACATTCAGTACTTC
CASSSRDRGYIQYF
>TRBD2|once|TRBJ2-3|TRBV5-4
TGTGCCAGCAGCGGCCTAGCGGGAGGGGCTCCAGATACGCAGTATTTT
CASSGLAGGAPDTQYF
>TRBD2|.|TRBJ2-5|TRBV19
TGTGCCAGTACTCGGGGGGTGGAGACCCAGTACTTC
CASTRGVETQYF
>TRBD2|.|TRBJ2-2|TRBV5-1
TGCGCCAGCAGCTTGTTTGAGCGGGGTTCCGGGGAGCTGTTTTTT
CASSLFERGSGELFF
>.|.|TRBJ1-4|TRBV18
TGTGCCAGCTCACCGGGGGACACTGCCCATGAAAAACTGTTTTTT
CASSPGDTAHEKLFF
>.|.|TRBJ2-1|TRBV6-5
TGTGCCAGCAGTTATGAGGGGTCAACAACCTACAATGAGCAGTTCTTC
CASSYEGSTTYNEQFF
>.|.|TRBJ2-5|TRBV27
TGTGCCAGCAGTTTGGGGGGGGGCGGGTCTGAGACCCAGTACTTC
CASSLGGGGSETQYF
>.|.|TRBJ2-5|TRBV11-2
TGTGCCAGCAGCTTAGGGCGACAGAGGAACCAAGAGACCCAGTACTTC
CASSLGRQRNQETQYF